The 28 T cell receptor beta chains listed next were all sequenced from one sample in a study of cytomegalovirus exposure and HLA in healthy donors. The PCR contained 60 Vbeta and 13 Jbeta primers. Generated by immunoSEQ multiplex PCR, the TCRdb table keeps only in-frame clones and is missing some. The sample lists 130,000 to 150,000 clones; about three quarters were seen once. The sequenced material came from PBMCs. These receptors originate from a human donor in good health.

This chain links TRBV6-5 with TRBJ2-7; 11 nucleotides agree with TRBD1. Germline V gene lookup returns CDR1 MNHEY and CDR2 SVGAGI. This CDR3 comprises 14 residues. After removal of 6 bases from V and 4 bases from J, the junction contained 5 bases not matched to a gene. CDR3: CASRKGQGVYEQYF. In DNA form, the CDR3 reads TGTGCCAGCAGAAAGGGACAGGGGGTTTACGAGCAGTACTTC.

This clone was counted a few times. The chain uses TRBV11-3 and TRBJ2-3; D is uncertain. V was pared by 7 bases and J by 5 bases, with 13 bases between. CDR1 is SGHNT, CDR2 YENEEA, per germline. The CDR3 contains 13 residues. The CDR3 spells CASTPHHRDTQYF. In DNA form, the CDR3 reads TGTGCCAGCACACCTCATCACAGAGATACGCAGTATTTT.

The chain is built from TRBV6-1 and TRBJ2-2, with D possibly matching TRBD1 (6 bases). The CDR3 has 14 residues. The V gene's germline CDR1 is MNHNS and CDR2 SASEGT. The V end was cut by 2 bases, the J end by 8 bases, with 12 bases between. The CDR3 loop reads CASSESTGFGELFF. CDR3 coding DNA: TGTGCCAGCAGTGAAAGTACAGGGTTTGGGGAGCTGTTTTTT.

The V gene is TRBV5-1, the J gene TRBJ1-1; 10 positions agree with TRBD1. Germline CDR1 SGHRS, CDR2 YFSETQ. The CDR3 runs to 16 residues. The J segment lost 5 bases and the V segment lost 0 bases, leaving 7 bases of the junction unmatched. CDR3 protein: CASSLEWTGGWTEAFF. CDR3 sequence (DNA): TGCGCCAGCAGCTTGGAATGGACAGGGGGTTGGACTGAAGCTTTCTTT.

V usage is TRBV11-1 and J usage is TRBJ2-7, with D possibly being TRBD1 (6 bases). V was pared by 8 bases and J by 0 bases, with 14 bases between. CDR3 length: 14 amino acids. Per the germline V gene, CDR1 is SGHAT and CDR2 is FQDESV (reference sequence). CDR3 protein: CASAGTMSSYEQYF. As DNA, the CDR3 is TGTGCCAGCGCCGGGACAATGAGCTCCTACGAGCAGTACTTC.

The rearrangement links TRBV4-1 to TRBJ2-7; 11 nucleotides line up with TRBD2. This CDR3 is built from 15 residues. The germline gives CDR1 MGHRA, CDR2 YSYEKL. After removal of 3 bases from V and 6 bases from J, the junction contained 7 bases not matched to a gene. CDR3 amino acids: CASSHLTSGSREQYF. The CDR3 DNA reads TGCGCCAGCAGCCATCTCACTAGCGGGAGCCGCGAGCAGTACTTC.

This clone was seen just once. This sequence joins TRBV7-8 and TRBJ1-3, with TRBD1 matching 10 bases. CDR3 length: 14 residues. Germline CDR1 and CDR2: SGHVS and FQNEAQ. The trim removed 4 bases at V and 6 bases at J, leaving 3 bases unmatched. Here the CDR3 reads CASSWGQGSNTIYF. CDR3 bases: TGTGCCAGCAGCTGGGGACAGGGGTCAAACACCATATATTTT.

This chain connects TRBV9 to TRBJ2-1; TRBD1 agrees at 8 bases. The CDR3 has 16 amino acids. Trimming took 4 bases from V and 8 from J; bases not matched to a gene: 14. CDR1 SGDLS and CDR2 YYNGEE come from the germline V gene. The CDR3 reads CASSPPGQGRFYEQFF. In nucleotides, the CDR3 is TGTGCCAGCAGCCCCCCAGGACAGGGTAGGTTCTATGAGCAGTTCTTC.

The V and J genes are TRBV6-1 and TRBJ2-2; 8 positions agree with TRBD1. With V trimmed by 1 base and J by 4 bases, 5 bases remained unmatched. Germline lookup yields CDR1 MNHNS and CDR2 SASEGT. This CDR3 comprises 16 residues. The CDR3 DNA sequence: TGTGCCAGCAGTGAAGGGACAGGGAATCCCACCGGGGAGCTGTTTTTT. Translating gives CASSEGTGNPTGELFF.

V gene TRBV19 combines with J gene TRBJ2-5, with 7 bases identical to TRBD1. V dropped 8 bases and J dropped 5; count of bases not matched to a gene: 23. Germline CDR1 and CDR2: LNHDA and SQIVND (reference sequence). The CDR3 sequence is 18 residues long. The CDR3, as DNA: TGTGCCAGTGCCCTCCGGGACAGTGTAACAGGCCCAGAGGAGACCCAGTACTTC. This translates into CASALRDSVTGPEETQYF.

The chain joins TRBV7-9 to TRBJ1-2, with a tentative D call TRBD1 (6 bases). Between the trimmed V and J ends, which lost 0 bases and 4 bases, there was a span of 12 bases. This CDR3 has 15 residues. CDR1 and CDR2 (germline): SEHNR, FQNEAQ (reference sequence). This chain's CDR3 is CASSLAVTGSYGYTF. CDR3 bases: TGTGCCAGCAGCTTAGCCGTGACAGGAAGCTATGGCTACACCTTC. The variable domain in full, completed from reference TRBV7-9 and TRBJ1-2, reads DTGVSQNPRHKITKRGQNVTFRCDPISEHNRLYWYRQTLGQGPEFLTYFQNEAQLEKSRLLSDRFSAERPKGSFSTLEIQRTEQGDSAMYLCASSLAVTGSYGYTFGSGTRLTVV.

To note about this clone: At one boundary the junction diverges from the germline segment, which might be a read error. The rearrangement joins TRBV6-1 to TRBJ2-7, with 7 bases identical to TRBD1. The germline CDR1 and CDR2 sequences are MNHNS and SASEGT. CDR3 size: 15 residues. As DNA, the CDR3 is TGTGCCAGCAGAGAAGGACAGGTCCCTCCCTACGAGCAGTACTTC. Encoded protein: CASREGQVPPYEQYF.

The chain uses TRBV28 and TRBJ2-2; D is unresolved. V lost 5 bases, J lost 5 bases, and 6 bases lay in between. This CDR3 has 12 amino acids. Per the germline V gene, CDR1 is MDHEN and CDR2 is SYDVKM. The CDR3 DNA is TGTGCCAGCAGTCCGCGGACCGGGGAGCTGTTTTTT. Amino acid sequence: CASSPRTGELFF.

This chain joins TRBV7-2 and TRBJ2-7, with D tentatively TRBD2 (5 bases). V was cut by 1 base and J by 3 bases, with 13 bases left in between. Germline V gene lookup returns CDR1 SGHTA and CDR2 FQGNSA. This CDR3 is 15 amino acids long. For the CDR3, the DNA is TGTGCCAGCAGCTTAGATTTAGCTGAGGGCTACGAGCAGTACTTC. It specifies CASSLDLAEGYEQYF.

In nucleotides, the CDR3 is TGTGCCAGCAGCCAAAAACTAGTTTCGGATGAGCAGTTCTTC. Its protein product is CASSQKLVSDEQFF. The genes are TRBV4-2 and TRBJ2-1; D is possibly TRBD2 (5 bases). The V end lost 2 bases, the J end lost 8 bases, and 13 bases lay between the germline ends. This CDR3 is built from 14 residues. Germline V CDR1 and CDR2: LGHNA, YNFKEQ.

This chain links TRBV20-1 with TRBJ2-7; TRBD1 agrees at 8 bases. V gave up 4 bases and J gave up 4 bases; unmatched junction bases: 0. The CDR3 contains 11 residues. CDR1 DFQATT and CDR2 SNEGSKA come from the germline V gene (reference sequence). The DNA for the CDR3 is TGCAGTGCTAACAGGGGGTACGAGCAGTACTTC. Protein product: CSANRGYEQYF.

This clone occurred a few times. This chain joins TRBV2 and TRBJ2-3; a possible D gene is TRBD2 (5 bases). Germline-derived CDR1 and CDR2 are SNHLY and FYNNEI. The CDR3 runs 15 residues. V gave up 5 bases and J gave up 2 bases, with 14 bases separating them. For the CDR3, the DNA is TGTGCCAGCAGTACGTACCGGGGAGACACAGATACGCAGTATTTT. Translated: CASSTYRGDTDTQYF.

This clone has just a few counts. This chain connects TRBV25-1 to TRBJ1-4; weak D call: TRBD1 (6 bases). The CDR3 loop spans 11 amino acids. V was shortened by 8 bases and J by 8 bases, with 9 bases between the two germline ends. The V gene's germline CDR1 is MGHDK and CDR2 SYGVNS. The DNA for the CDR3 is TGTGCCAGCGGTACAGGGGAAAAACTGTTTTTT. Its protein product is CASGTGEKLFF.

This clone has just one count. This chain connects TRBV6-5 to TRBJ2-2; possibly TRBD1 for D (5 bases). Germline loops: CDR1 MNHEY, CDR2 SVGAGI. Trimming took 4 bases from V and 4 from J, leaving 7 bases between them. The CDR3 length is 13 residues. In nucleotides, the CDR3 is TGTGCCAGCAGTTTCCAGGGCACCGGGGAGCTGTTTTTT. Translated, it gives CASSFQGTGELFF.

The chain uses TRBV2 and TRBJ2-5, with unresolved D. With the DNA end fitting TRBJ2-7 better, the J assignment may be wrong. The CDR3 is 11 amino acids. Germline CDR1 SNHLY, CDR2 FYNNEI. The CDR3 bases are TGTGCCAGCAGTGAAGACTACGAGCAGTACTTC. Translated, it gives CASSEDYEQYF.

This CDR3 reads CASSMGHLIVPFYGYTF. As DNA, the CDR3 is TGTGCCAGTAGTATGGGGCACTTAATTGTCCCTTTTTATGGCTACACCTTC. The rearrangement uses TRBV19 and TRBJ1-2; weak D call: TRBD1 (5 bases). The CDR3 covers 17 residues. V was clipped by 3 bases and J by 5 bases, with 22 bases between them. Germline V gene lookup returns CDR1 LNHDA and CDR2 SQIVND (reference sequence).

This clone was detected only a few times. The CDR3 is CASSLVAGFPNTGELFF. In DNA form, the CDR3 reads TGTGCCAGCAGCTTAGTTGCCGGGTTCCCAAACACCGGGGAGCTGTTTTTT. The V gene is TRBV7-8, the J gene TRBJ2-2; D remains ambiguous. The length of the CDR3 is 17 residues. V lost 1 base, J lost 2 bases, and 14 bases lay in between. Germline values: CDR1 SGHVS, CDR2 FQNEAQ.

The J gene is TRBJ2-7, the V gene TRBV9; TRBD1 aligns across 7 bases. Trimming cost V 2 bases and J 1 base; bases outside gene matches: 12. Germline assignment: CDR1 SGDLS and CDR2 YYNGEE. The CDR3 loop spans 17 amino acids. Written as DNA, the CDR3 is TGTGCCAGCAGCGTTTCACCACAGGGGATTCATTCCTACGAGCAGTACTTC. It encodes CASSVSPQGIHSYEQYF.

This clone was recorded only once. CDR3 DNA: TGTGCCTGGAGACCGCCAGGTCAGGAAAAACTGTTTTTT. Amino acid sequence: CAWRPPGQEKLFF. The genes are TRBV30 and TRBJ1-4; D unresolved. Between the trimmed V and J ends, which lost 3 bases and 8 bases, there was a span of 13 bases. Per germline, CDR1 GTSNPN and CDR2 SVGIG (reference sequence). The CDR3 length is 13 residues.

The V call is TRBV6-5, the J call TRBJ1-1; 7 positions match TRBD1. CDR1 and CDR2 (germline): MNHEY, SVGAGI. J gave up 6 bases and V 5 bases, and 6 bases lay outside the gene matches. This CDR3 is 13 amino acids long. For the CDR3, the DNA is TGTGCCAGCAGTAGACAGGGCGTTTCTGAAGCTTTCTTT. It codes for CASSRQGVSEAFF.

A single count supports this clone. The rearrangement uses TRBV6-5 and TRBJ1-1, with D perhaps TRBD1 (6 bases). The germline gives CDR1 MNHEY, CDR2 SVGAGI. The V end was cut by 6 bases, the J end by 4 bases, with 12 bases between. The CDR3 has 13 residues. The CDR3, as DNA: TGTGCCAGCAGCGTACAGGGCACCACTGAAGCTTTCTTT. The encoded protein is CASSVQGTTEAFF.

The chain links TRBV11-3 to TRBJ2-7; 15 nucleotides align to TRBD2. From germline, CDR1 is SGHNT and CDR2 YENEEA. V lost 2 bases and J lost 5; bases outside the gene matches: 10. The CDR3 spans 18 residues. The CDR3 DNA follows: TGTGCCAGCAGCTTAACAGGACTAGCGGGAGGGGGCGGGAACGAGCAGTACTTC. Amino acids: CASSLTGLAGGGGNEQYF. Full variable domain (outside the CDR3, taken from reference TRBV11-3 and TRBJ2-7): EAGVVQSPRYKIIEKKQPVAFWCNPISGHNTLYWYLQNLGQGPELLIRYENEEAVDDSQLPKDRFSAERLKGVDSTLKIQPAELGDSAVYLCASSLTGLAGGGGNEQYFGPGTRLTVT.

The chain uses TRBV30 and TRBJ1-1; the D is unclear. CDR3 size: 12 residues. Trimming stripped 3 bases from V and 4 bases from J, with 9 bases between. Germline V CDR1 and CDR2: GTSNPN, SVGIG (reference sequence). The CDR3 here is CAWRWSVTEAFF. The CDR3 nucleotides are TGTGCCTGGAGATGGAGTGTCACTGAAGCTTTCTTT. Full variable domain (missing parts from reference TRBV30 and TRBJ1-1): SQTIHQWPATLVQPVGSPLSLECTVEGTSNPNLYWYRQAAGRGLQLLFYSVGIGQISSEVPQNLSASRPQDRQFILSSKKLLLSDSGFYLCAWRWSVTEAFFGQGTRLTVV.